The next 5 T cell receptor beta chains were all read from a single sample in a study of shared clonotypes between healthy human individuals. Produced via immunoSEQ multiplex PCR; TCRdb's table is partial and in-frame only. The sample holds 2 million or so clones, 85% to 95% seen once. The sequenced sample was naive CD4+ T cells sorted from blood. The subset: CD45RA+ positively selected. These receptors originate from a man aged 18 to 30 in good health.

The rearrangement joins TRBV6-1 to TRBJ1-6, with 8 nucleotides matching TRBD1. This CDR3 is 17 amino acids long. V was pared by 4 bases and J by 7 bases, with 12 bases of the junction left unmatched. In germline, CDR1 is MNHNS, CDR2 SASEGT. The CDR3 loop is CASSAKERQGKNSPLHF. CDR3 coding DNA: TGTGCCAGCAGTGCGAAAGAAAGACAGGGGAAAAATTCACCCCTCCACTTT.

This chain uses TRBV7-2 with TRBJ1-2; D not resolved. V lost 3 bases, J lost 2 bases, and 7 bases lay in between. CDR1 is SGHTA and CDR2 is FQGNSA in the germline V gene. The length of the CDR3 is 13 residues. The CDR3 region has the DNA TGTGCCAGCAGCTTGGTACAGAACTATGGCTACACCTTC. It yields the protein CASSLVQNYGYTF.

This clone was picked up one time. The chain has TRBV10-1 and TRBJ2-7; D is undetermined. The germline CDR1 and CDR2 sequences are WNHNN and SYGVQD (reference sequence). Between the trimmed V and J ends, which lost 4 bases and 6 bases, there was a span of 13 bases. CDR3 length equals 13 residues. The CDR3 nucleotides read TGCGCCAGCAGTGCGGCAGCCCCAGGCGAGCAGTACTTC. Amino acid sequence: CASSAAAPGEQYF.

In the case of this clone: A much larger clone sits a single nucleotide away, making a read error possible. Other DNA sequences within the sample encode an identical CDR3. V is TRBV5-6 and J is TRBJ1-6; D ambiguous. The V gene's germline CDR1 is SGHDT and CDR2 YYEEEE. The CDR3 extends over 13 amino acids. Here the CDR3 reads CASSRLNNSPLHF. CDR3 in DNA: TGTGCCAGCAGCCGCCTCAATAACTCACCCCTCCACTTT. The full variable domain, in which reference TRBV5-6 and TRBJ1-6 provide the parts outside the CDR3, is DAGVTQSPTHLIKTRGQQVTLRCSPKSGHDTVSWYQQALGQGPQFIFQYYEEEERQRGNFPDRFSGHQFPNYSSELNVNALLLGDSALYLCASSRLNNSPLHFGNGTRLTVT.

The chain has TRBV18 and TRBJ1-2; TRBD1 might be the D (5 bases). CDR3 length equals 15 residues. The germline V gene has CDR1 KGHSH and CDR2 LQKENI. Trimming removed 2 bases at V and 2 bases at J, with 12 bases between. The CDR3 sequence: CASSPGAVMNYGYTF. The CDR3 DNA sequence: TGTGCCAGCTCACCAGGGGCAGTGATGAACTATGGCTACACCTTC.